This T cell receptor beta chain was captured in a study of response to subunit inactivated influenza vaccine. There are a few counts of this clonotype. Antigen: not known. TCRdb called the RT-PCR reads again in MiXCR, with one record for every CDR3 protein. The repertoire has 650,000 to 850,000 distinct CDR3 sequences, approximately 15% of them found once; the top ten carry 5.5% to 7%. General study points: New T cells are recruited in small numbers by each seasonal influenza vaccination, according to the authors' suggestion.

The length of the CDR3 is 17 residues. In germline, CDR1 is DFQATT, CDR2 SNEGSKA (reference sequence). Trimming cost V 6 bases and J 1 base; bases outside gene matches: 17. The sample here was PBMCs from blood, taken around two weeks before vaccination. The source of this sequence is a man in his forties or fifties who received an inactivated influenza vaccine. The J gene is TRBJ1-1, the V gene TRBV20-1, with TRBD1 identical over 7 bases. The CDR3: CSAVDEGTVQRNTEAFF. CDR3 nucleotides: TGCAGTGCCGTCGACGAAGGGACAGTACAACGGAACACTGAAGCTTTCTTT.